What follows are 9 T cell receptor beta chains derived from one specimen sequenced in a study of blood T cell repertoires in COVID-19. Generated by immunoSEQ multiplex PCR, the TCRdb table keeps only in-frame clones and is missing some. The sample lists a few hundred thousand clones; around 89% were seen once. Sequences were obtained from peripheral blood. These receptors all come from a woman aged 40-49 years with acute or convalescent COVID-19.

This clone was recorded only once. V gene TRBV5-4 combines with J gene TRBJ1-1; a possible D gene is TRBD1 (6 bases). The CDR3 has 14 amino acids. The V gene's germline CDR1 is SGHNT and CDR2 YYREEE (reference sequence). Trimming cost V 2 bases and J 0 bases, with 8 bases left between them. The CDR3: CASSFTGMNTEAFF. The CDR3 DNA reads TGTGCCAGCAGCTTTACAGGGATGAACACTGAAGCTTTCTTT.

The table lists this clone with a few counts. CDR3 nucleotide sequence: TGTGCCATCAGTGCCCCGGACAGGGGGCATTCACCCCTCCACTTT. Translation: CAISAPDRGHSPLHF. The rearrangement joins TRBV10-3 to TRBJ1-6; 11 nucleotides line up with TRBD1. Germline trimming cut 4 bases from V and 8 bases from J; bases unmatched to any gene: 4. The CDR3 length is 15 residues. Germline CDR1 and CDR2: ENHRY and SYGVKD.

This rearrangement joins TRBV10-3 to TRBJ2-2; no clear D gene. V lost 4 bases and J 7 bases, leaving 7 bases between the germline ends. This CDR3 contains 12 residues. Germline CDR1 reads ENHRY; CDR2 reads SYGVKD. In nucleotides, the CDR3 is TGTGCCATCAGTGGATTCGGCGGGGAGCTGTTTTTT. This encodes CAISGFGGELFF.

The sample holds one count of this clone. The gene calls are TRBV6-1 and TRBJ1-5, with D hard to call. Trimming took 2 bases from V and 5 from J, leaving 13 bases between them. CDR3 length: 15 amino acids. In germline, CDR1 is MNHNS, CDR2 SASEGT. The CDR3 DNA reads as TGTGCCAGCAGTGAATCTCCGACCCGGGATCAGCCCCAGCATTTT. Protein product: CASSESPTRDQPQHF.

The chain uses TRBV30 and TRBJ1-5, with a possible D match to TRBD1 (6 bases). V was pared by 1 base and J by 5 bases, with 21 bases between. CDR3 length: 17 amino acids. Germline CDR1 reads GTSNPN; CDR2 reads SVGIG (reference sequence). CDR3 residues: CAWSAAQDRFSDQPQHF. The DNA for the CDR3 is TGTGCCTGGAGTGCAGCCCAGGACAGATTCTCCGATCAGCCCCAGCATTTT.

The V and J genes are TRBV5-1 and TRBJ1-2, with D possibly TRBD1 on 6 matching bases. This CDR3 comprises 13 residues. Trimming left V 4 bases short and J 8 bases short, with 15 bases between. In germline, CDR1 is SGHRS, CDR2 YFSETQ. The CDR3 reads CASSPSGEGGYTF. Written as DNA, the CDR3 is TGCGCCAGCAGCCCCTCAGGGGAGGGAGGCTACACCTTC.

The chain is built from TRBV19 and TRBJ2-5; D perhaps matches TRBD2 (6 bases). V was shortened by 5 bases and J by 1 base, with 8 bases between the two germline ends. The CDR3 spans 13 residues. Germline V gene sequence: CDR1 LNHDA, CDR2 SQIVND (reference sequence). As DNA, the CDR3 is TGTGCCAGTAGTGGAGGGAGCCAAGAGACCCAGTACTTC. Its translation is CASSGGSQETQYF.

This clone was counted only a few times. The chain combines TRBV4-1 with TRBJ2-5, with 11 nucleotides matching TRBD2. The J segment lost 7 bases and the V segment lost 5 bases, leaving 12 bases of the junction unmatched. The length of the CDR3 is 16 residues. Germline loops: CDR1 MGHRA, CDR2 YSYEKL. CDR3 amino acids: CASSAVAGGPSPTQYF. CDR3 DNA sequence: TGCGCCAGCAGCGCAGTAGCGGGGGGGCCTAGTCCGACCCAGTACTTC.

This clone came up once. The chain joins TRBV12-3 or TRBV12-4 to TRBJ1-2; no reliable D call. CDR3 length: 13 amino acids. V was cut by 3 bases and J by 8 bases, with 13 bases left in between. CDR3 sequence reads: CASSLRASGGYTF. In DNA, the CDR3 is TGTGCCAGCAGTTTGCGGGCCTCGGGGGGCTACACCTTC.